This T cell receptor (beta chain) was captured by sequencing in a study of cytomegalovirus exposure and HLA in healthy donors. General study results and limits: V segments that were indistinguishable, TRBV6-2 and TRBV6-3 among them, were omitted from analysis. Later analysis indicated greater clonal expansion among HLA-associated TCR beta chains than among equally common other chains.

A remark on this clone: Its specificity is unknown.

The CDR3 consists of 12 residues. V was pared by 5 bases and J by 4 bases, with 5 bases between. The V gene's germline CDR1 is ENHRY and CDR2 SYGVKD. A multiplex PCR was run with 60 Vbeta primers and 13 Jbeta primers. Some clones are missing from TCRdb's copy, which holds only in-frame ones; the method was immunoSEQ multiplex PCR. The sample includes about 98,000 clones, roughly 70% of them seen just once. The genes are TRBV10-3 and TRBJ2-2; unclear D gene. The sample consisted of PBMCs. The sequence came from a man aged 45-65 years in good health and CMV-seronegative. CDR3 DNA: TGTGCCATCAGTCACAGCACCGGGGAGCTGTTTTTT. Translation: CAISHSTGELFF.